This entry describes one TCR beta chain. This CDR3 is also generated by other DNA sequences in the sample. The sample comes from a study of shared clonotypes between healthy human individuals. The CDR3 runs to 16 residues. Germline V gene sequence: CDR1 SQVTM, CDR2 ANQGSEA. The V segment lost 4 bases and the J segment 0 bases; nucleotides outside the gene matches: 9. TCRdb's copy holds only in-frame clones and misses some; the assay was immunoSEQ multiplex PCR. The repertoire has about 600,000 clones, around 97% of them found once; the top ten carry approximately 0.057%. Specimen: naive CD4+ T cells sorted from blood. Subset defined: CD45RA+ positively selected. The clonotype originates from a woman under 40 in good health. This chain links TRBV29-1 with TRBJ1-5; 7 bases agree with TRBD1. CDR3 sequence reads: CSVVEGAGSSNQPQHF. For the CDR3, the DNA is TGCAGCGTTGTAGAGGGGGCGGGTTCTAGCAATCAGCCCCAGCATTTT.